The clone carrying this T cell receptor (beta chain) was seen a handful of times. Its antigen is currently unknown. TCR beta CDR3 regions were amplified from RNA transcripts. A first-round RT-PCR of the TCR CDR3 used the HTBI primer set. TCRdb fed the multiplex PCR reads into MiXCR, producing one record per CDR3 protein. This repertoire shows hundreds of thousands of distinct CDR3 sequences, 12% to 15% found once; its top ten account for roughly 10%. Per the germline V gene, CDR1 is LNHDA and CDR2 is SQIVND (reference sequence). CDR3 length: 15 amino acids. Trimming took off 1 base at V and 3 bases at J, with 12 bases between the two ends. The data are from a study of T cells in Graves' hyperthyroidism and ophthalmopathy. Study-wide results and limits: Researchers found most expanded thyroid clonotypes above 0.001 in blood as well.

Sequencing was done on a sample of blood. This clonotype was sampled from a young woman with Graves' hyperthyroidism. The chain is built from TRBV19 and TRBJ2-5, with D possibly TRBD1 on 5 matching bases. The DNA for the CDR3 is TGTGCCAGTAGTATAGCTTGGACATCAAAAGAGACCCAGTACTTC. Encoded protein: CASSIAWTSKETQYF.